This T cell receptor beta chain is from a study of Graves' ophthalmopathy and Graves' hyperthyroidism. The sequenced template was RNA, covering the TCR beta CDR3 region. RT-PCR was first run with HTBI primers, then multiplex PCR in a second round. TCRdb reprocessed the multiplex PCR reads with MiXCR, giving one entry per CDR3 protein. The sample shows some 25,000 distinct CDR3 sequences, about 44% of them seen only once. Per germline, CDR1 SQVTM and CDR2 ANQGSEA. The CDR3 loop spans 11 amino acids. V lost 7 bases to trimming and J lost 7 bases, with 12 bases between them. Source material: peripheral blood. The gene calls are TRBV29-1 and TRBJ2-3; TRBD2 is a possible D gene (6 bases). The origin of this receptor is an adult woman with stable Graves' hyperthyroidism. The DNA of the CDR3 is TGCAGCGGGGGGACTCTAAATACGCAGTATTTT. It translates to CSGGTLNTQYF.